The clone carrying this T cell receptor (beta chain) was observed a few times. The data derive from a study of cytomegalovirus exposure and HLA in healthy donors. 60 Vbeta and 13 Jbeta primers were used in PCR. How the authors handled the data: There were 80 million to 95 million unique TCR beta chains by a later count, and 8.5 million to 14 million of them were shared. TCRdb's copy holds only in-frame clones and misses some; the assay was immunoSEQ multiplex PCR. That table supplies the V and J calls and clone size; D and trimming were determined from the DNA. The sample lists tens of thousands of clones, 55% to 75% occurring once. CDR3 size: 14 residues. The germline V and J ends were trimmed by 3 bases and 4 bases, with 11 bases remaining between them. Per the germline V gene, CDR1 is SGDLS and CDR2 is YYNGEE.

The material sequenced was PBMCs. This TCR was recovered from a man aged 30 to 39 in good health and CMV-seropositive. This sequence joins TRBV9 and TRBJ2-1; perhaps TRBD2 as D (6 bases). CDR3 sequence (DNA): TGTGCCAGCAGCGCCGGGGACTCTTACAATGAGCAGTTCTTC. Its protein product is CASSAGDSYNEQFF.